This T cell receptor (beta chain) appears in the sequencing data of a study of T cells after somatic rescue of genetic block. The repertoire was sequenced with immunoSEQ multiplex PCR; TCRdb's copy has only in-frame clones and lacks some. The data contain 45,000 to 55,000 clones, approximately 96% of them singletons. The CDR3 consists of 16 residues. The V and J ends lost 5 bases and 0 bases respectively, with 11 bases between them. The V gene's germline CDR1 is SGHVS and CDR2 FNYEAQ. The sample taken for sequencing was peripheral blood mononuclear cells (PBMCs). This clonotype was obtained from a child under two years old. This chain links TRBV7-6 with TRBJ1-6; D not certain. Written as DNA, the CDR3 is TGTGCCAGCAGCCCGAGGACGTCCTCCTATAATTCACCCCTCCACTTT. Its protein product is CASSPRTSSYNSPLHF.